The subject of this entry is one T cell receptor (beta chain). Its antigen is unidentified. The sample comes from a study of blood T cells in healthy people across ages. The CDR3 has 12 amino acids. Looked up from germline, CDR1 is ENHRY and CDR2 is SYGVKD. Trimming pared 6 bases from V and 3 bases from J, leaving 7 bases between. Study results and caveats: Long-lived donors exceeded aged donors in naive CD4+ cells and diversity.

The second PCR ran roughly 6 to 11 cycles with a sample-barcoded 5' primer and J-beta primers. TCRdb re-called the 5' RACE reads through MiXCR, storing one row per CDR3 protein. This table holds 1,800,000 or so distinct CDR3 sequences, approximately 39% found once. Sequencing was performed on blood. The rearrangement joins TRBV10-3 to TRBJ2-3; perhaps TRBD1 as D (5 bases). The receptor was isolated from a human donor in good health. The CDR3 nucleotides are TGTGCCATCAGGGGGCTTACAGATACGCAGTATTTT. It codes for CAIRGLTDTQYF.